This is a list of T cell receptor beta chains from one sample in a study of blood T cell repertoires in COVID-19. The repertoire was sequenced with immunoSEQ multiplex PCR; TCRdb's copy has only in-frame clones and lacks some. The data contain about 260,000 clones, approximately 85% of them seen just once; the ten biggest clones take up roughly 2%. The sequenced sample consisted of PBMCs or T cells enriched from blood (not recorded which). The receptors here all came from a woman aged 45-60 years who had recovered from COVID-19. CDR3s include the opening cysteine and the closing phenylalanine or tryptophan. Each record gives: J gene, D gene, clone size, V gene, CDR3 DNA, CDR3 protein. A D gene is named only where the DNA matches it firmly. A row's size may be missing; if present it is once, few, many or a size class.

>TRBJ1-2|-|few|TRBV19
TGTGCCAGTAGTCCGTGGCAACCCCAATATGGCTACACCTTC
CASSPWQPQYGYTF
>TRBJ1-1|-|once|TRBV27
TGTGCCAGCAGACCTACAGGTCGCACTGAAGCTTTCTTT
CASRPTGRTEAFF
>TRBJ1-1|TRBD1|few|TRBV4-3
TGCGCCAGCAGCCAAGATCTCCAGGGGGCGCTGGGAGCTTTCTTT
CASSQDLQGALGAFF
>TRBJ1-4|-|-|TRBV4-3
TGCGCCAGCAGCCAAGAAAGAGTGCGGAGAGGGGAAAAACTGTTTTTT
CASSQERVRRGEKLFF
>TRBJ2-1|TRBD2|-|TRBV27
TGTGCCAGCAGTTTAGGCTGGGGTTCGGGACTACACAATGAGCAGTTCTTC
CASSLGWGSGLHNEQFF
>TRBJ2-3|TRBD2|-|TRBV2
TGTGCCAGCAGTGTACTAGCGGGGGGGACCGATACGCAGTATTTT
CASSVLAGGTDTQYF
>TRBJ1-2|TRBD1|-|TRBV11-3
TGTGCCAACCCGGACAGGGCCCACTATGGCTACACCTTC
CANPDRAHYGYTF
>TRBJ1-1|-|-|TRBV19
TGTGCCAGTAGTATTGGCCAGTTGAACACTGAAGCTTTCTTT
CASSIGQLNTEAFF
>TRBJ2-1|TRBD2|-|TRBV27
TGTGCCAGCAGTCACCCAAGCGGGAGCCCCTACAATGAGCAGTTCTTC
CASSHPSGSPYNEQFF
>TRBJ2-3|-|-|TRBV7-9
TGTGCCAGCAGCTTAGGAGGCGGAATCACAGATACGCAGTATTTT
CASSLGGGITDTQYF
>TRBJ1-2|-|-|TRBV30
TGTGCCTGGAGTGTACGGGGTCGAGAGGGCTATGGCTACACCTTC
CAWSVRGREGYGYTF
>TRBJ1-2|-|-|TRBV28
TGTGCCAGCAGTTTCCGGCCGAGGGCCTATGGCTACACCTTC
CASSFRPRAYGYTF
>TRBJ2-7|TRBD1|-|TRBV4-1
TGCGCCAGCAGCCAAGCAGACAGGGGGCCCTACGAGCAGTACTTC
CASSQADRGPYEQYF
>TRBJ2-5|TRBD1|-|TRBV28
TGTGCCAGCAGTTTATTCCCCCGCAGGGGGCGAAAAGAGACCCAGTACTTC
CASSLFPRRGRKETQYF
>TRBJ2-1|-|-|TRBV28
TGTGCCAGCAGCGGGACTCCCATCCTGAATGAGCAGTTCTTC
CASSGTPILNEQFF
>TRBJ1-5|-|-|TRBV4-1
TGCGCCAGCAGCCAAGGCGACTGGGGGGGTCAGCCCCAGCATTTT
CASSQGDWGGQPQHF
>TRBJ1-2|-|-|TRBV27
TGTGCCAGCAGTTTAGATCGAAGGGGTGGCTACACCTTC
CASSLDRRGGYTF